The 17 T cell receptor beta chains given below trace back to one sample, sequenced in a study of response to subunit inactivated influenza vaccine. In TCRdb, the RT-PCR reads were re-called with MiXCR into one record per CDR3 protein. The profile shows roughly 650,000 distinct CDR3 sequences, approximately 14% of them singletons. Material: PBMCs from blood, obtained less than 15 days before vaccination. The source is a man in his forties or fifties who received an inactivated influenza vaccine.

The CDR3 spells CASSLLSGLRETQYF. DNA of the CDR3: TGTGCCAGCAGCTTGCTTAGCGGTTTGAGGGAGACCCAGTACTTC. This chain uses TRBV7-2 with TRBJ2-5; D possibly corresponds to TRBD2 (6 bases). CDR3 length equals 15 residues. Germline lookup yields CDR1 SGHTA and CDR2 FQGNSA. Trimming cost V 3 bases and J 5 bases, with 16 bases left between them.

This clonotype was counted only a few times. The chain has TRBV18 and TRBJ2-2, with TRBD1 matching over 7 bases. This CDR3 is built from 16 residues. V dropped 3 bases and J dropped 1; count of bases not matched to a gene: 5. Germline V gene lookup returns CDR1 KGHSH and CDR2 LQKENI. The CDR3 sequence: CASSPTRTGNTGELFF. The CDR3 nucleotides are TGTGCCAGCTCACCTACCCGGACAGGGAACACCGGGGAGCTGTTTTTT.

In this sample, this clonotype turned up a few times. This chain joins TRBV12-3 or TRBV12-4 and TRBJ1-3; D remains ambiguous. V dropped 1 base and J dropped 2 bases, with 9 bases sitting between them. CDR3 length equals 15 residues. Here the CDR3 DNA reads TGTGCCAGCAGTTTAGAGAGGCTCGCTGGAAACACCATATATTTT. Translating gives CASSLERLAGNTIYF.

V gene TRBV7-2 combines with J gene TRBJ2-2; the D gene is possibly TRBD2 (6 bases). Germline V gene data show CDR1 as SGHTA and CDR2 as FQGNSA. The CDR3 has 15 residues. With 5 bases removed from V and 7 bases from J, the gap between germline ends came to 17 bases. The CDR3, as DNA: TGTGCCAGCAGCCTAGAGCGGGTCCGAGGCGGGGAGCTGTTTTTT. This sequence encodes CASSLERVRGGELFF.

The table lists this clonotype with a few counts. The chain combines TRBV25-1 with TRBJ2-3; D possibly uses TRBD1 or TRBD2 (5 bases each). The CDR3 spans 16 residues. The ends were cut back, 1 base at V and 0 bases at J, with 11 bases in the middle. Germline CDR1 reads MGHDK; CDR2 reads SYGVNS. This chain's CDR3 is CASSEFHGTSTDTQYF. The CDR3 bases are TGTGCCAGCAGTGAATTTCACGGGACGAGCACAGATACGCAGTATTTT.

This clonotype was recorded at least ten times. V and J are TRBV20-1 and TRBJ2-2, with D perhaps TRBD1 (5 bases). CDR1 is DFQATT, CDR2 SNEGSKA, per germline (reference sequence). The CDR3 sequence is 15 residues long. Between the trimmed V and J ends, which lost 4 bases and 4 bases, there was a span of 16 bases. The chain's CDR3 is CSANGPGKVTGELFF. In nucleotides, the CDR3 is TGCAGTGCTAACGGACCAGGGAAAGTCACCGGGGAGCTGTTTTTT.

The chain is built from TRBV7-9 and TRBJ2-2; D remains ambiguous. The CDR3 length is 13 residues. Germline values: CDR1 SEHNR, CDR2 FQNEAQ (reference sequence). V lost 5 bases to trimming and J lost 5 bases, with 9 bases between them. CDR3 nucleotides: TGTGCCAGCAGCCTAAGACCGACCGGGGAGCTGTTTTTT. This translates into CASSLRPTGELFF.

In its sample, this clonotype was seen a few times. For the CDR3, the DNA is TGTGCCAGCAGAAGCACAGGGGTTCGCACAGATACGCAGTATTTT. Its protein is CASRSTGVRTDTQYF. The chain employs TRBV7-2 and TRBJ2-3; TRBD1 matches at 7 bases. The trim removed 6 bases at V and 1 base at J, leaving 7 bases unmatched. Germline V gives CDR1 SGHTA, CDR2 FQGNSA. This CDR3 comprises 15 residues.

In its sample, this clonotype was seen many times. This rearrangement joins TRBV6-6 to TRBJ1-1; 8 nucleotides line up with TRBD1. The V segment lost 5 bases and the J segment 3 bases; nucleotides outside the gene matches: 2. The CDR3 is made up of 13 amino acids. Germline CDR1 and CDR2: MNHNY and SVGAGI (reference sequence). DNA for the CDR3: TGTGCCAGCAGTGCGGACAGGGACACTGAAGCTTTCTTT. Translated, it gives CASSADRDTEAFF.

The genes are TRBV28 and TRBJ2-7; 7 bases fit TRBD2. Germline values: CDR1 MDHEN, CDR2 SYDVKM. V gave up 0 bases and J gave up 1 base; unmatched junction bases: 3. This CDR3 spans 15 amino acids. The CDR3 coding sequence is TGTGCCAGCAGTTTATGGGCGGGAGCTTCCTACGAGCAGTACTTC. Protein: CASSLWAGASYEQYF.

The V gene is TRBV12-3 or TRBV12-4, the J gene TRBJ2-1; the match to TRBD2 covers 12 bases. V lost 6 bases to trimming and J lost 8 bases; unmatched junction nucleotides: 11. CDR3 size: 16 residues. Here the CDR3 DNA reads TGTGCCAGCAGCTTTACCCCTAGCGGGAGGGCCCATGAGCAGTTCTTC. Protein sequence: CASSFTPSGRAHEQFF.

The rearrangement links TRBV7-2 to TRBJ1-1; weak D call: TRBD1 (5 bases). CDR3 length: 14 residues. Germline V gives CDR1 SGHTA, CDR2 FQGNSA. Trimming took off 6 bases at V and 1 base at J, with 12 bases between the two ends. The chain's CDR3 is CASRSAGTNTEAFF. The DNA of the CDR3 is TGTGCCAGCAGGTCCGCAGGGACGAACACTGAAGCTTTCTTT.

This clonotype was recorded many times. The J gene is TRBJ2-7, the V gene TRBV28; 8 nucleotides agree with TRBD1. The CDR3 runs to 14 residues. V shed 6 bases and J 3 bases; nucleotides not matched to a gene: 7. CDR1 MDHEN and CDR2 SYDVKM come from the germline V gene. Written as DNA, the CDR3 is TGTGCCAGCAGGGTAACCGGACAGGGCTACGAGCAGTACTTC. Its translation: CASRVTGQGYEQYF.

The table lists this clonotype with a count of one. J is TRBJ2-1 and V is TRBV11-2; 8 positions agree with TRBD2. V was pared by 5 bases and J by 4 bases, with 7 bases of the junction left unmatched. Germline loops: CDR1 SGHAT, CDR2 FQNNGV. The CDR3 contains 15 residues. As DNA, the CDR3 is TGTGCCAGCAGCGTTAGCGGGATGGGTTACAATGAGCAGTTCTTC. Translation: CASSVSGMGYNEQFF.

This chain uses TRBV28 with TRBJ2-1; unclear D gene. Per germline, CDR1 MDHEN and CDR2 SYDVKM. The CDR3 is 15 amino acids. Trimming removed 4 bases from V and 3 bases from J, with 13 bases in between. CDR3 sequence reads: CASSSPLNRYNEQFF. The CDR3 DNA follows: TGTGCCAGCAGTTCCCCACTAAATCGCTACAATGAGCAGTTCTTC.

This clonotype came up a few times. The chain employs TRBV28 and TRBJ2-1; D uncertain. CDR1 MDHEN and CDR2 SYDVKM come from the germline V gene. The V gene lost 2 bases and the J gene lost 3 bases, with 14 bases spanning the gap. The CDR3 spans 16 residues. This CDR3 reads CASSLPPSSIYNEQFF. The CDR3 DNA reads TGTGCCAGCAGTTTACCCCCCAGCTCTATCTACAATGAGCAGTTCTTC.

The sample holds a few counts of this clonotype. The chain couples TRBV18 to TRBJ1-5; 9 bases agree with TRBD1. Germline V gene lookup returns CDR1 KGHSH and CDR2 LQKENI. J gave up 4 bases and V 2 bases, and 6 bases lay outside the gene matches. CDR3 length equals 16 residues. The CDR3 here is CASSPNRGRVNQPQHF. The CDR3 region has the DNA TGTGCCAGCTCACCAAACAGGGGGCGGGTGAATCAGCCCCAGCATTTT.